These T cell receptor beta chains were read from a single sample in a study of OX40 agonist ivuxolimab in advanced cancers. TCRdb's table, derived via immunoSEQ multiplex PCR, lists solely in-frame clones and lacks some. Of about 17,000 clones listed, roughly 75% are singletons. The sample consisted of CD4+ or CD8+ T cells sorted from blood, taken in a trial of the OX40 agonist ivuxolimab. These receptors all stem from an adult with an advanced solid tumor such as melanoma, head and neck, liver or kidney cancer. The CDR3 runs from the conserved cysteine through the conserved F or W. The D gene is left open where the match is weak. Clone size is given for some rows only: seen once, a few or many times, or a class if the clone is expanded.

DNA,CDR3,size,V,J,D
TGTGCCAGCAGTTTGCGGACAGGGGTCAATCAGCCCCAGCATTTT,CASSLRTGVNQPQHF,once,TRBV27,TRBJ1-5,TRBD1
TGTGCCAGCAGTTCCACGGGTGGGGCTGGAAACACCATATATTTT,CASSSTGGAGNTIYF,few,TRBV28,TRBJ1-3,NA
TGCGCCAGCAGCCAAGGCCCGGGGGCTAGGACTATCTACGAGCAGTACTTC,CASSQGPGARTIYEQYF,NA,TRBV4-1,TRBJ2-7,NA
TGTGCCAGCAGCGCCAGACTAGCGGGAGAGGTTGGAAAAGAGACCCAGTACTTC,CASSARLAGEVGKETQYF,NA,TRBV9,TRBJ2-5,TRBD2
TGTGCCAGCAGCTTGGATTACGAGCAGTACTTC,CASSLDYEQYF,NA,TRBV5-4,TRBJ2-7,NA
TGTGCCAGCAGTTACTCAGGGACAGGGTCTCGAAAACTGTTTTTT,CASSYSGTGSRKLFF,NA,TRBV6-5,TRBJ1-4,TRBD1
TGTGCCAGCAGCGTAGGGCAGGGGTTTGAAAAACTGTTTTTT,CASSVGQGFEKLFF,NA,TRBV9,TRBJ1-4,NA
TGCGCCAGCACCCCCCGGCAGCAGGTGTACGGAAACACCATATATTTT,CASTPRQQVYGNTIYF,NA,TRBV4-1,TRBJ1-3,NA
TGTGCCAGCAGTTACGGACAGGGGGAATACGAGCAGTACTTC,CASSYGQGEYEQYF,NA,TRBV6-6,TRBJ2-7,TRBD1
TGTGCCTCAGGGCAACGGGCAGGGTTCGAGCAGTACTTC,CASGQRAGFEQYF,NA,TRBV6-5,TRBJ2-7,NA
TGTGCCAGCAGTTTGGGACCGGAATTCGGCAATCAGCCCCAGCATTTT,CASSLGPEFGNQPQHF,NA,TRBV28,TRBJ1-5,NA
TGTGCCAGCAGTTTATCCCCAGGGGGATCCCCAGAGACCCAGTACTTC,CASSLSPGGSPETQYF,NA,TRBV27,TRBJ2-5,TRBD1
TGTGCCAGCAGCTTACCGGGTCCCAATCAGCCCCAGCATTTT,CASSLPGPNQPQHF,few,TRBV7-2,TRBJ1-5,NA
TGTGCCAGCAGTCCCCCCGGGGACAGCTCTGGAAACACCATATATTTT,CASSPPGDSSGNTIYF,NA,TRBV25-1,TRBJ1-3,TRBD1
TGTGCCAGCAGTTCCTCCGGGTTGGGCTACACCTTC,CASSSSGLGYTF,NA,TRBV6-5,TRBJ1-2,NA
TGTGCCATCGGGCAGGGCTACGAGCAGTACTTC,CAIGQGYEQYF,NA,TRBV10-3,TRBJ2-7,NA
TGTGCCAGCGGGGACATCCTAGCGCGAAACGAGCAGTACTTC,CASGDILARNEQYF,NA,TRBV5-4,TRBJ2-7,NA
TGTGCCAGCAGTCCACGCGGGAATAACTATGGCTACACCTTC,CASSPRGNNYGYTF,NA,TRBV27,TRBJ1-2,NA
TGTGCCAGCAGTTACTCGGATAGCGGTGAGCAGTTCTTC,CASSYSDSGEQFF,NA,TRBV6-5,TRBJ2-1,NA
TGTGCCAGCAGCGTTAGCAGAGATCCTACGTGGCTACACACCTTC,CASSVSRDPTWLHTF,once,TRBV9,TRBJ1-2,NA
TGTGCCAGCAGCACCTATGGAAACACCATATATTTT,CASSTYGNTIYF,NA,TRBV7-2,TRBJ1-3,NA
TGTGCCAGCAGCTTGTCCCTCTTCGACAGGGCTGGTGAGACCCAGTACTTC,CASSLSLFDRAGETQYF,NA,TRBV5-8,TRBJ2-5,TRBD1
TGCGCCAGCAGCCCCGGTGGGGACAGGGCTTCTGAAGCTTTCTTT,CASSPGGDRASEAFF,once,TRBV5-1,TRBJ1-1,TRBD1
TGTGCCAGCAGTTACTCGGGGGGATCGGGGGAGCTGTTTTTT,CASSYSGGSGELFF,NA,TRBV27,TRBJ2-2,TRBD2
TGTGCCAGCAGCTTAACGCACAGGGGCACAGATACGCAGTATTTT,CASSLTHRGTDTQYF,NA,TRBV7-3,TRBJ2-3,NA
TGTGCCAGCAGCCCTAGGGGAGGCCAAGGGGAGACCCAGTACTTC,CASSPRGGQGETQYF,NA,TRBV11-2,TRBJ2-5,NA
TGTGCCAGCAGTTTTGTTGCGGGAGCCTACGAGCAGTACTTC,CASSFVAGAYEQYF,NA,TRBV27,TRBJ2-7,TRBD2
TGTGCCACCAGCAGAGATGGGGACTACTCTGGAAACACCATATATTTT,CATSRDGDYSGNTIYF,NA,TRBV15,TRBJ1-3,NA
TGTGCCAGCAGTCGGGACAGGGGAGGGTATGGCTACACCTTC,CASSRDRGGYGYTF,few,TRBV2,TRBJ1-2,TRBD1
TGTGCCAGCAGCCCCGCCCCCAGGGCCCTGACCTACGAGCAGTACTTC,CASSPAPRALTYEQYF,NA,TRBV9,TRBJ2-7,NA
TGTGCCAGCAGTTACTCCCCAGGATTTGGCTACACCTTC,CASSYSPGFGYTF,NA,TRBV6-5,TRBJ1-2,NA
TGTGCCAGTAAACAAGGGGCGACTGAGCAGTACTTC,CASKQGATEQYF,NA,TRBV25-1,TRBJ2-7,NA
TGCGCCAGCAGCCAAGGCCTTGGGGAGAGCTACGAGCAGTACTTC,CASSQGLGESYEQYF,NA,TRBV4-1,TRBJ2-7,NA
TGTGCCAGTAGTTGGGAGAACACTGAAGCTTTCTTT,CASSWENTEAFF,NA,TRBV19,TRBJ1-1,NA
TGTGCCAGCAGCCAAGGGACAGGGAAGGGTCCCCAGCATTTT,CASSQGTGKGPQHF,NA,TRBV4-2,TRBJ1-5,TRBD1
TGTGCCAGCAGCGTAGGAGCAGATTCCTACAATGAGCAGTTCTTC,CASSVGADSYNEQFF,NA,TRBV9,TRBJ2-1,NA
TGTGCCAGCAGTCCAAGCGGGGGGCGGGACAATGAGCAGTTCTTC,CASSPSGGRDNEQFF,few,TRBV9,TRBJ2-1,TRBD2
TGCAGCGTTGAGCCGCCGGACTTACAAGAGACCCAGTACTTC,CSVEPPDLQETQYF,NA,TRBV29-1,TRBJ2-5,NA
TGTGCCAGCAGTCCAGGGGCGGGAGGGCCCCACTACGAGCAGTACTTC,CASSPGAGGPHYEQYF,NA,TRBV9,TRBJ2-7,TRBD2
TGTGCCAGCAGCTCCGGACAGGGGGCGTTTGAGCAGTACTTC,CASSSGQGAFEQYF,NA,TRBV7-9,TRBJ2-7,TRBD1